Below, one TCR beta chain is given with its context. Per the study methods: Scientists estimated how many nucleated cells there were by amplifying reference gene primers. Only in-frame clones appear in the TCRdb table, and some are missing; sequencing was by immunoSEQ multiplex PCR. The V and J calls and clone size are taken from that table; D and trimming were inferred from the DNA. Of 220,000 or so clones listed, 70% to 90% were seen once; the top ten hold around 0.87%. V was trimmed by 3 bases and J by 2 bases, leaving 14 bases between them. Germline CDR1 reads MDHEN; CDR2 reads SYDVKM. The CDR3 covers 15 residues. The data are from a study of blood T cell repertoires in COVID-19. The overall study: Whether acute or convalescent, the COVID-19 samples came from the United States, Italy and Spain.

Living in under 30 US areas, the participants were between roughly 18 and 89 years of age. Assignment of participants to cohorts was predicated upon participant-reported clinical history. Sample: PBMCs or T cells enriched from blood (not recorded which). The clonotype comes from a man in his fifties or sixties who had been exposed to COVID-19. The J gene is TRBJ2-7, the V gene TRBV28, with D perhaps matching TRBD2 (5 bases). CDR3: CASSFDPQLAYEQYF. CDR3 nucleotides: TGTGCCAGCAGTTTTGACCCTCAACTAGCCTACGAGCAGTACTTC.